These 8 T cell receptor beta chains were sequenced from one sample in a study of OX40 agonist ivuxolimab in advanced cancers. Measured with immunoSEQ multiplex PCR; TCRdb has only the in-frame clones, and not every one. Of roughly 66,000 clones in the sample, 75% to 85% are singletons; the top ten hold 1.2%. This material consisted of CD4+ or CD8+ T cells sorted from blood, taken in a trial of the OX40 agonist ivuxolimab. The receptor set was obtained from an adult with an advanced solid tumor such as melanoma, head and neck, liver or kidney cancer.

This clone was found once. The chain uses TRBV7-2 and TRBJ2-5; possible D gene TRBD1, 5 bases. This CDR3 is 13 amino acids long. Germline values: CDR1 SGHTA, CDR2 FQGNSA. V lost 2 bases and J 2 bases, leaving 6 bases between the germline ends. The CDR3 region is CASSLQGQETQYF. For the CDR3, the DNA is TGTGCCAGCAGCTTACAGGGACAAGAGACCCAGTACTTC.

CDR3 protein: CASRVDSGGGYTF. CDR3 nucleotides: TGTGCCAGCCGGGTTGACTCAGGGGGTGGCTACACCTTC. The chain couples TRBV28 to TRBJ1-2; the match to TRBD1 covers 7 bases. V shed 8 bases, J shed 7 bases, and the junction held 10 bases outside the gene matches. The germline V gene has CDR1 MDHEN and CDR2 SYDVKM. The length of the CDR3 is 13 residues.

The chain employs TRBV19 and TRBJ2-2; TRBD2 matches at 8 bases. Unmatched junction bases numbered 9, after V lost 6 bases and J lost 3 bases. The CDR3 sequence is 16 residues long. Germline V gives CDR1 LNHDA, CDR2 SQIVND (reference sequence). The CDR3 sequence is CASRPGAGGYTGELFF. The CDR3 DNA sequence: TGTGCCAGTAGACCCGGGGCGGGGGGTTACACCGGGGAGCTGTTTTTT.

The gene calls are TRBV4-3 and TRBJ2-3; tentatively, D is TRBD1 (6 bases). Between the trimmed V and J ends, which lost 0 bases and 0 bases, there was a span of 13 bases. CDR1 and CDR2 (germline): LGHNA, YSLEER. The length of the CDR3 is 17 residues. The CDR3 protein is CASSQEIGGTSTDTQYF. In DNA, the CDR3 is TGCGCCAGCAGCCAAGAAATAGGGGGAACTAGCACAGATACGCAGTATTTT.

The V and J genes are TRBV15 and TRBJ2-4; no clear D gene. The CDR3 spans 11 residues. Germline CDR1 reads LNHNV; CDR2 reads YYDKDF (reference sequence). V shed 0 bases and J shed 9 bases, with 3 bases lying between them. The CDR3 loop is CATSRDSIQYF. The CDR3, as DNA: TGTGCCACCAGCAGAGATAGCATTCAGTACTTC.

The rearrangement uses TRBV5-1 and TRBJ2-1; TRBD2 agrees at 11 bases. CDR1 and CDR2 from the germline V gene are SGHRS and YFSETQ. The CDR3 covers 16 residues. With 0 bases clipped from V and 8 bases from J, the junction kept 7 bases outside the gene matches. CDR3: CASSLGGTSGVDEQFF. CDR3 DNA sequence: TGCGCCAGCAGCTTGGGGGGGACTAGCGGAGTCGATGAGCAGTTCTTC.

This chain uses TRBV11-1 with TRBJ1-5; D is unclear. V lost 5 bases to trimming and J lost 1 base, with 9 bases between them. Germline CDR1 is SGHAT and CDR2 is FQDESV (reference sequence). The length of the CDR3 is 14 residues. In nucleotides, the CDR3 is TGTGCCAGCAGCCCAGACGGGAGCAATCAGCCCCAGCATTTT. Protein: CASSPDGSNQPQHF.

This rearrangement joins TRBV4-2 to TRBJ1-1, with D possibly TRBD1 on 6 matching bases. V lost 0 bases, J lost 1 base, and 9 bases lay in between. The germline gives CDR1 LGHNA, CDR2 YNFKEQ. The CDR3 is made up of 15 amino acids. CDR3 sequence reads: CASSQEWTANTEAFF. CDR3 DNA: TGTGCCAGCAGCCAAGAATGGACAGCGAACACTGAAGCTTTCTTT.